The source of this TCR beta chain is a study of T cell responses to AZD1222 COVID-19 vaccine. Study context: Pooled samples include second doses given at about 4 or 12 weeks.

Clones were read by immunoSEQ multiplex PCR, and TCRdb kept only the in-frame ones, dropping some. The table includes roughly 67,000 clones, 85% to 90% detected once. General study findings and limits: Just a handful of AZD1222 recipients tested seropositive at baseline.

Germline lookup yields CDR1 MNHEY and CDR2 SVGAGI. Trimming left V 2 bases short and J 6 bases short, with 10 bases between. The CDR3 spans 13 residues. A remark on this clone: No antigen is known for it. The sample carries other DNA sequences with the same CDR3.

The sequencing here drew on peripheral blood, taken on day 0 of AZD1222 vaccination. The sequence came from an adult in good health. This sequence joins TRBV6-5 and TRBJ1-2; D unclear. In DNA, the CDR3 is TGTGCCAGCAGTTACGGGCGAGAAGATGGCTACACCTTC. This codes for CASSYGREDGYTF.